The TCR beta chain described here comes from a study of T cell responses to AZD1222 COVID-19 vaccine. Study findings and constraints: Sampling that yielded the repertoires occurred only after the peak T cell response. Reportedly, close to half of spike-specific TCRs are directed against unmutated variant regions. Regions 160-218 and 743-854 dominated among vaccine-associated CD4 TCRs spanning spike.

Only in-frame clones appear in the TCRdb table, and some are missing; sequencing was by immunoSEQ multiplex PCR. The sample carries 150,000 or so clones, 89% recorded once. In the case of this clone: Its matching antigen is unknown.

This clonotype originated in an adult in good health. The material was peripheral blood, obtained on day 0 of AZD1222 vaccination.

CDR3 in amino acids: CASSRDSVDYGYTF. CDR3 DNA sequence: TGTGCCAGTAGTAGGGACAGTGTAGACTATGGCTACACCTTC. The rearrangement joins TRBV19 to TRBJ1-2; 7 bases fit TRBD1. The CDR3 runs 14 residues. The germline V gene has CDR1 LNHDA and CDR2 SQIVND (reference sequence). V was clipped by 4 bases and J by 3 bases; unmatched bases: 5.